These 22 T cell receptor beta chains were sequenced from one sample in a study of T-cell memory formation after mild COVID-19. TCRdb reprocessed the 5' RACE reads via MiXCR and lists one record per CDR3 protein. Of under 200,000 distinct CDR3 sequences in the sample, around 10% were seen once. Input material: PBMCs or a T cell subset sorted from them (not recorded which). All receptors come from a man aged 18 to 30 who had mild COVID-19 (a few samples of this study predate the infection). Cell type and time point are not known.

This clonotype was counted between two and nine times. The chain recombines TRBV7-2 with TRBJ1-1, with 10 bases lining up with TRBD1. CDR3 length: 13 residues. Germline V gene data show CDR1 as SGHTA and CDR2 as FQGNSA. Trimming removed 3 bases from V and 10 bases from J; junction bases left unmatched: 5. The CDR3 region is CASSLFGTGAAFF. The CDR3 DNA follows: TGTGCCAGCAGCTTGTTTGGGACAGGGGCAGCTTTCTTT.

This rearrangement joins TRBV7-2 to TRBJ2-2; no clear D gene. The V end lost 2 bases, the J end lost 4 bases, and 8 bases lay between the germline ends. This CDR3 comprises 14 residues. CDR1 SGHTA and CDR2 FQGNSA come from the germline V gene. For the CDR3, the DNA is TGTGCCAGCAGCTTATACGAGCTCACCGGGGAGCTGTTTTTT. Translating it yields CASSLYELTGELFF.

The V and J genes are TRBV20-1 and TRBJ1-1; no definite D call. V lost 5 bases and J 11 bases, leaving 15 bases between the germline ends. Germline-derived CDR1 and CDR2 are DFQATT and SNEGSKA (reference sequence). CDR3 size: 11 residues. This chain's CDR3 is CSASRENTAFF. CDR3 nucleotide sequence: TGCAGTGCTTCCCGAGAGAACACGGCTTTCTTT.

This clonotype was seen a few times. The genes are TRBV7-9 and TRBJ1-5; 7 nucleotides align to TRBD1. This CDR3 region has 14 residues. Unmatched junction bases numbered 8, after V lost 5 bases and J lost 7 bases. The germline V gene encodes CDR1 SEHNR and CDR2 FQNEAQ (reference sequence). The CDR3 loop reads CASSPGTAGQPQHF. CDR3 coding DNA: TGTGCCAGCAGCCCAGGGACAGCGGGGCAGCCCCAGCATTTT.

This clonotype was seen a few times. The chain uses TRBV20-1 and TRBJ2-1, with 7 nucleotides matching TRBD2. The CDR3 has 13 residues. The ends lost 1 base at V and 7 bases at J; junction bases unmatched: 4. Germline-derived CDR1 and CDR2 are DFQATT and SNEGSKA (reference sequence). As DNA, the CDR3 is TGCAGTGCTAGAGGACTAGCTTTGAATGAGCAGTTCTTC. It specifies CSARGLALNEQFF.

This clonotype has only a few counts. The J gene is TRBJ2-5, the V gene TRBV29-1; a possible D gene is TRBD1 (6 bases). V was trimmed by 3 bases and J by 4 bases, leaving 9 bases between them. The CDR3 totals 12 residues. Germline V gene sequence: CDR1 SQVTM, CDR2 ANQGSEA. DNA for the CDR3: TGCAGCGTTGATCGAGGGGGAGAGACCCAGTACTTC. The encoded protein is CSVDRGGETQYF.

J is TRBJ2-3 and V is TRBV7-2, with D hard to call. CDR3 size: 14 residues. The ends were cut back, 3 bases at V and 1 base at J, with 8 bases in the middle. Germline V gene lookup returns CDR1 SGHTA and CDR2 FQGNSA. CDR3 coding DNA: TGTGCCAGCAGCTTCGTTGGCCGCACAGATACGCAGTATTTT. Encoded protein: CASSFVGRTDTQYF.

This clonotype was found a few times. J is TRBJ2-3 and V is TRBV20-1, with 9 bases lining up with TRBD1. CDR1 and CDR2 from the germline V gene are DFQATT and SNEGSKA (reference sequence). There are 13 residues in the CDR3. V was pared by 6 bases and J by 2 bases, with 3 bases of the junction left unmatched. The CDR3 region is CSAKQGATDTQYF. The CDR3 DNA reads TGCAGTGCCAAACAGGGGGCCACAGATACGCAGTATTTT.

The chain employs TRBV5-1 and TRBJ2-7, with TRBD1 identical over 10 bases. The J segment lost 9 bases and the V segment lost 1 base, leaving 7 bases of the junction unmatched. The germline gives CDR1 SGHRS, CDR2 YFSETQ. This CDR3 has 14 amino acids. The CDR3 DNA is TGCGCCAGCAGCTTGACGGACAGGGGGGATTGGCAGTACTTC. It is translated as CASSLTDRGDWQYF.

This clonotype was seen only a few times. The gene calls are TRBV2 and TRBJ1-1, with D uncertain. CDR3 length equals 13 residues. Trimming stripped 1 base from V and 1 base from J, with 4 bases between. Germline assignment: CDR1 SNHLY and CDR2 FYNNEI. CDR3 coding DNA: TGTGCCAGCAGTGAAGACAGGAACACTGAAGCTTTCTTT. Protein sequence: CASSEDRNTEAFF.

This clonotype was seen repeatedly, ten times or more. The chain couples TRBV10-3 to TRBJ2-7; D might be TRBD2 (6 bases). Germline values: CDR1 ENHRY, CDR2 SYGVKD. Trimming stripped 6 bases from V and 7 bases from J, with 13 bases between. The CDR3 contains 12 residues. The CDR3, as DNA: TGTGCCATCAGAGACAAGGCGGGGGAGCAGTACTTC. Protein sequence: CAIRDKAGEQYF.

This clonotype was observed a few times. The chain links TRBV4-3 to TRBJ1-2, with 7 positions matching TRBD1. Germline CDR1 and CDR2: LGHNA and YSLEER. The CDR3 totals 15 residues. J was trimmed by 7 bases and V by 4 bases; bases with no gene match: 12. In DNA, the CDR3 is TGCGCCAGCAGCCCCTCCCCGGGTCCAGGGGGTGGCTACACCTTC. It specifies CASSPSPGPGGGYTF.

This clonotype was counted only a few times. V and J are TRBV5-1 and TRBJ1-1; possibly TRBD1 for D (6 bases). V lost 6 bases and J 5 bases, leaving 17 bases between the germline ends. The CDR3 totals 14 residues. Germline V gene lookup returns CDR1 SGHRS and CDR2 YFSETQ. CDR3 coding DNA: TGCGCCAGCAATCCCTCGGGGGGGCTAACTGAAGCTTTCTTT. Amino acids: CASNPSGGLTEAFF. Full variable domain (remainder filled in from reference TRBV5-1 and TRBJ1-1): KAGVTQTPRYLIKTRGQQVTLSCSPISGHRSVSWYQQTPGQGLQFLFEYFSETQRNKGNFPGRFSGRQFSNSRSEMNVSTLELGDSALYLCASNPSGGLTEAFFGQGTRLTVV.

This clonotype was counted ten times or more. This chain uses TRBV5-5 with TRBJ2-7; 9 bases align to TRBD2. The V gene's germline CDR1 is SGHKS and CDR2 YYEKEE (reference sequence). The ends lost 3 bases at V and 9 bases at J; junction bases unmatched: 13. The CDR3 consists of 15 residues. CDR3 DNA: TGTGCCAGCAGCTGGATAGCGGGGGAGACACTGGGGCAGTACTTC. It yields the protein CASSWIAGETLGQYF.

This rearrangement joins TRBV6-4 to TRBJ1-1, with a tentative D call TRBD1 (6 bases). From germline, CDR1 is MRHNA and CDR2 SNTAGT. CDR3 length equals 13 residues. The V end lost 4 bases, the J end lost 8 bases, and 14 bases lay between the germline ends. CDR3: CASSGYREDEAFF. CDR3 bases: TGTGCCAGCAGTGGCTACAGGGAAGACGAAGCTTTCTTT.

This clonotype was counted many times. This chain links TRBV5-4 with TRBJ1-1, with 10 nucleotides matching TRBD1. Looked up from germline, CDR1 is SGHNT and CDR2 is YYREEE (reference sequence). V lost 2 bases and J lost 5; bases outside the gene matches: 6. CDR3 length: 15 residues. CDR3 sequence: CASSLRDRGETEAFF. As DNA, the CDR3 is TGTGCCAGCAGCTTAAGGGACAGGGGCGAGACTGAAGCTTTCTTT. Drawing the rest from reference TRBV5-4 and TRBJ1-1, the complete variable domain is ETGVTQSPTHLIKTRGQQVTLRCSSQSGHNTVSWYQQALGQGPQFIFQYYREEENGRGNFPPRFSGLQFPNYSSELNVNALELDDSALYLCASSLRDRGETEAFFGQGTRLTVV.

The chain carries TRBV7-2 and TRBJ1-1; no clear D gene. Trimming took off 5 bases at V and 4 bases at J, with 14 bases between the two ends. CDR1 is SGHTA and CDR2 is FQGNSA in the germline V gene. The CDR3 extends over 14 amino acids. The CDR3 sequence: CASSRGGVPTEAFF. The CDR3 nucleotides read TGTGCCAGCAGCCGAGGCGGGGTACCCACTGAAGCTTTCTTT.

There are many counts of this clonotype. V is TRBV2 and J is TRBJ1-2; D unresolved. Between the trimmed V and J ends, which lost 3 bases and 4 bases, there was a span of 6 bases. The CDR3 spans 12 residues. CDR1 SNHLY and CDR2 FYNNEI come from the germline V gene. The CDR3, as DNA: TGTGCCAGCAGTGAGAACGCCTATGGCTACACCTTC. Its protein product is CASSENAYGYTF.

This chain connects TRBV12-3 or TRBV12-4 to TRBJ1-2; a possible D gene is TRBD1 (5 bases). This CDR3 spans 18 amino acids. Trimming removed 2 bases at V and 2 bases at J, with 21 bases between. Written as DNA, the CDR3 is TGTGCCAGCAGTTTAATGTATCAGCAGGGACCTACGAACTATGGCTACACCTTC. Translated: CASSLMYQQGPTNYGYTF.

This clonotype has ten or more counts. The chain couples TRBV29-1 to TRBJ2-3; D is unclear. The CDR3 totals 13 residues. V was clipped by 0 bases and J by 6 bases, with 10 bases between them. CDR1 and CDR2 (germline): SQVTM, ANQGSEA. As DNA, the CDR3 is TGCAGCGTTGAAGAAACCCATTTGGATACGCAGTATTTT. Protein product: CSVEETHLDTQYF.

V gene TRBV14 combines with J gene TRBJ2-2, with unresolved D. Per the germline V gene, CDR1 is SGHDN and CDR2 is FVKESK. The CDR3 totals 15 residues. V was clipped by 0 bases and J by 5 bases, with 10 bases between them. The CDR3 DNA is TGTGCCAGCAGCCAAGATCGATCACAGACCGGGGAGCTGTTTTTT. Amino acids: CASSQDRSQTGELFF.

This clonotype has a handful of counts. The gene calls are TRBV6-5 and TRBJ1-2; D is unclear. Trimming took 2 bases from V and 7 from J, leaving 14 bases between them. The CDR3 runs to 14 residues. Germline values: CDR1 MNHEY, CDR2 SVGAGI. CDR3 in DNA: TGTGCCAGCAGTTACGCGGGATTTCCGGGTGGCTACACCTTC. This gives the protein CASSYAGFPGGYTF.